The 2 T cell receptor beta chains presented below share a single source sample, sequenced in a study of OX40 agonist ivuxolimab in advanced cancers. Library construction relied on the immunoSEQ multiplex PCR assay. As stored in TCRdb, this immuneACCESS dataset retains in-frame rearrangements with V and J assigned. A fraction of the clones does not appear; measured against another copy, unresolved V genes explain less than half of the discrepancy, and the remainder lacks a known reason. In this sample the table shows 24,000 or so clones, roughly 91% of which occur a single time. Of the sample, 49% falls within the top ten clones. The sequencing here drew on CD4+ or CD8+ T cells sorted from blood, taken in a trial of the OX40 agonist ivuxolimab. The source is an adult with an advanced solid tumor such as melanoma, head and neck, liver or kidney cancer.

The chain employs TRBV15 and TRBJ2-5; D call uncertain. Trimming removed 1 base from V and 0 bases from J, with 9 bases in between. The CDR3 sequence is 15 residues long. CDR1 and CDR2 (germline): LNHNV, YYDKDF (reference sequence). The CDR3 region is CATSRGGANQETQYF. The CDR3, as DNA: TGTGCCACCAGCAGAGGCGGAGCGAACCAAGAGACCCAGTACTTC.

The chain joins TRBV5-1 to TRBJ2-1; the D gene could be TRBD1 or TRBD2 (7 bases each). CDR1 and CDR2 from the germline V gene are SGHRS and YFSETQ. The germline V and J ends were trimmed by 0 bases and 8 bases, with 15 bases remaining between them. This CDR3 has 15 amino acids. The CDR3 reads CASSLVAAGGDEQFF. For the CDR3, the DNA is TGCGCCAGCAGCTTGGTGGCGGCAGGGGGGGATGAGCAGTTCTTC.